The 25 T cell receptor beta chains below come from one sample, sequenced in a study of control samples from healthy donors and cancer patients. TCRdb's copy holds only in-frame clones and misses some; the assay was immunoSEQ multiplex PCR. The sample carries about 57,000 clones, 85% to 95% recorded once. The material sequenced was PBMCs. The receptors derive from a man aged 25-45 years with colorectal cancer.

The chain links TRBV15 to TRBJ1-1; D remains unclear. Looked up from germline, CDR1 is LNHNV and CDR2 is YYDKDF (reference sequence). V was trimmed by 0 bases and J by 0 bases, leaving 5 bases between them. This CDR3 is built from 14 residues. As DNA, the CDR3 is TGTGCCACCAGCAGAGATCGCCTGAACACTGAAGCTTTCTTT. As protein: CATSRDRLNTEAFF. Supplemented by reference TRBV15 and TRBJ1-1, the full variable domain reads DAMVIQNPRYQVTQFGKPVTLSCSQTLNHNVMYWYQQKSSQAPKLLFHYYDKDFNNEADTPDNFQSRRPNTSFCFLDIRSPGLGDTAMYLCATSRDRLNTEAFFGQGTRLTVV.

The chain is built from TRBV5-6 and TRBJ2-1, with 11 nucleotides matching TRBD2. Trimming took 3 bases from V and 4 from J; bases not matched to a gene: 9. The CDR3 is 17 amino acids. The germline CDR1 and CDR2 sequences are SGHDT and YYEEEE. The CDR3 DNA follows: TGTGCCAGCAGCTCGGGCGCCTTAGCGGGGGGGTACAATGAGCAGTTCTTC. Translating it yields CASSSGALAGGYNEQFF.

This chain's CDR3 is CASSLAPRAGYGYTF. DNA for the CDR3: TGTGCCAGCAGCTTAGCGCCACGGGCGGGCTATGGCTACACCTTC. The V gene is TRBV7-2, the J gene TRBJ1-2; D remains ambiguous. V was cut by 0 bases and J by 4 bases, with 12 bases left in between. Per the germline V gene, CDR1 is SGHTA and CDR2 is FQGNSA. This CDR3 has 15 amino acids.

V gene TRBV5-1 combines with J gene TRBJ2-5; D perhaps matches TRBD2 (6 bases). This CDR3 contains 14 residues. Trimming removed 4 bases at V and 1 base at J, with 11 bases between. The germline gives CDR1 SGHRS, CDR2 YFSETQ. The CDR3 region is CASSGGAGQETQYF. The CDR3 coding sequence is TGCGCCAGCAGCGGAGGGGCCGGCCAAGAGACCCAGTACTTC.

This chain joins TRBV25-1 and TRBJ1-6; D gene unclear. The V gene's germline CDR1 is MGHDK and CDR2 SYGVNS. V dropped 8 bases and J dropped 7 bases, with 12 bases sitting between them. The CDR3 runs to 13 residues. The chain's CDR3 is CASSIVDNSPLHF. As DNA, the CDR3 is TGTGCCAGCTCCATAGTGGACAATTCACCCCTCCACTTT.

As to this clone: The DNA is left out, because the CDR3 cannot be placed on it with certainty; the CDR3 is given as TCRdb lists it. The chain has TRBV6-2 or TRBV6-3 and TRBJ1-1; TRBD1 is the table's D call and was not checked against the DNA. Ends included, the CDR3 has 17 residues. Germline-derived CDR1 and CDR2 are MNHEY and SVGEGT. The CDR3 spells CASSSVPGQYLNTEAFF.

CDR3 nucleotides: TGCGCCAGCAGTTTCTCCCGGGACACCTACGAGCAGTACTTC. It yields the protein CASSFSRDTYEQYF. This chain links TRBV5-1 with TRBJ2-7; TRBD1 is a possible D gene (6 bases). Germline loops: CDR1 SGHRS, CDR2 YFSETQ. Deletions cut 5 bases from V and 2 bases from J, with 14 bases between. The CDR3 length is 14 residues.

The chain employs TRBV19 and TRBJ2-2; 8 bases line up with TRBD2. CDR3 length: 14 amino acids. The germline V gene has CDR1 LNHDA and CDR2 SQIVND (reference sequence). V was pared by 6 bases and J by 6 bases, with 6 bases of the junction left unmatched. The CDR3 region has the DNA TGTGCCAGTAGCTCCCTAGCGGGTTCCGGGGAGCTGTTTTTT. Amino acid sequence: CASSSLAGSGELFF.

The rearrangement uses TRBV6-5 and TRBJ1-5; D may be TRBD1 (6 bases). V dropped 6 bases and J dropped 0 bases, with 9 bases sitting between them. Germline V lookup: CDR1 MNHEY, CDR2 SVGAGI. The CDR3 is made up of 14 amino acids. The CDR3 loop is CASRKQGSNQPQHF. CDR3 DNA: TGTGCCAGCAGAAAACAGGGTAGCAATCAGCCCCAGCATTTT.

This chain joins TRBV4-1 and TRBJ2-1; D unresolved. V lost 5 bases and J 6 bases, leaving 11 bases between the germline ends. CDR3 length equals 13 residues. CDR1 is MGHRA and CDR2 is YSYEKL in the germline V gene. This CDR3 is CASSSYLGNEQFF. CDR3 bases: TGCGCCAGCAGCTCCTATCTGGGCAATGAGCAGTTCTTC.

The chain carries TRBV11-3 and TRBJ2-3; either TRBD1 or TRBD2 may supply D (6 bases each). The V end was cut by 3 bases, the J end by 2 bases, with 12 bases between. CDR1 and CDR2 (germline): SGHNT, YENEEA. The CDR3 spans 15 residues. CDR3 loop: CASSLVGGPTDTQYF. In DNA form, the CDR3 reads TGTGCCAGCAGCTTGGTGGGGGGCCCCACAGATACGCAGTATTTT.

This chain connects TRBV2 to TRBJ2-4; D is ambiguous. Trimming left V 3 bases short and J 0 bases short, with 12 bases between. Germline V CDR1 and CDR2: SNHLY, FYNNEI. The CDR3 extends over 16 amino acids. CDR3 sequence: CASSDLELLAKNIQYF. The CDR3 nucleotides are TGTGCCAGCAGTGATTTAGAGCTTCTAGCCAAAAACATTCAGTACTTC.

This clone occurred once. The V call is TRBV30, the J call TRBJ2-7; 10 bases agree with TRBD1. Trimming at V came to 1 base and at J to 3 bases, leaving 3 bases not matched to a gene. This CDR3 has 14 amino acids. CDR1 is GTSNPN, CDR2 SVGIG, per germline (reference sequence). The DNA for the CDR3 is TGTGCCTGGAGTGGGGACAGGGGACTCTACGAGCAGTACTTC. Translated, it gives CAWSGDRGLYEQYF.

This clone was recorded a few times. The chain recombines TRBV11-2 with TRBJ1-3, with TRBD1 matching 7 bases. The germline V gene has CDR1 SGHAT and CDR2 FQNNGV. V lost 5 bases, J lost 1 base, and 8 bases stayed unmatched. The CDR3 is 16 residues long. CDR3 in amino acids: CASSPQGTGSGNTIYF. The CDR3 DNA is TGTGCCAGCAGCCCACAGGGGACGGGGTCTGGAAACACCATATATTTT.

The chain is built from TRBV9 and TRBJ2-1; TRBD1 agrees at 7 bases. The CDR3 runs 15 residues. Germline V lookup: CDR1 SGDLS, CDR2 YYNGEE. After removal of 0 bases from V and 4 bases from J, the junction contained 4 bases not matched to a gene. The CDR3: CASSVEGAGYNEQFF. The DNA of the CDR3 is TGTGCCAGCAGCGTAGAGGGGGCCGGGTACAATGAGCAGTTCTTC.

The J gene is TRBJ1-1, the V gene TRBV7-9, with D tentatively TRBD1 (6 bases). Germline V CDR1 and CDR2: SEHNR, FQNEAQ (reference sequence). V shed 1 base and J shed 6 bases, with 9 bases lying between them. CDR3 length equals 13 residues. CDR3 coding DNA: TGTGCCAGCAGCTTAGGAACAGGGTCTGAAGCTTTCTTT. It specifies CASSLGTGSEAFF.

This chain joins TRBV18 and TRBJ1-4, with no clear D. CDR3 length: 13 amino acids. Germline-derived CDR1 and CDR2 are KGHSH and LQKENI. Trimming cost V 3 bases and J 7 bases, with 9 bases left between them. CDR3 region: CASSPGLPEKLFF. Written as DNA, the CDR3 is TGTGCCAGCTCACCTGGGCTACCTGAAAAACTGTTTTTT.

The chain recombines TRBV20-1 with TRBJ2-1; D is ambiguous. Trimming cost V 4 bases and J 10 bases, with 20 bases left between them. The CDR3 length is 14 residues. Germline loops: CDR1 DFQATT, CDR2 SNEGSKA (reference sequence). CDR3 in amino acids: CSATDDSHGWEQFF. DNA of the CDR3: TGCAGTGCTACTGACGACTCTCACGGGTGGGAGCAGTTCTTC.

The rearrangement links TRBV14 to TRBJ1-2, with D possibly matching TRBD1 (5 bases). V lost 4 bases to trimming and J lost 3 bases, with 21 bases between them. The CDR3 totals 17 residues. The germline CDR1 and CDR2 sequences are SGHDN and FVKESK. CDR3 nucleotide sequence: TGTGCCAGCAGCCCGAATTTCGGTGGCGGAGGGGACTATGGCTACACCTTC. Translating it yields CASSPNFGGGGDYGYTF.

The chain couples TRBV18 to TRBJ2-1; tentatively, D is TRBD2 (6 bases). The V and J ends lost 1 base and 0 bases respectively, with 19 bases between them. The CDR3 is 19 amino acids. The germline V gene has CDR1 KGHSH and CDR2 LQKENI. The CDR3 spells CASSPLRGFWRDSYNEQFF. The CDR3 DNA reads TGTGCCAGCTCACCACTAAGAGGATTTTGGAGGGACTCCTACAATGAGCAGTTCTTC.

This sequence joins TRBV3-1 (or the pseudogene TRBV3-2) and TRBJ2-7; possibly TRBD1 for D (5 bases). V lost 3 bases, J lost 3 bases, and 15 bases lay in between. The CDR3 loop spans 15 amino acids. Germline V lookup: CDR1 LGHDT, CDR2 YNNKEL (reference sequence). The CDR3 is CASSQIADTFYEQYF. The CDR3 nucleotides read TGTGCCAGCAGCCAGATCGCGGACACTTTCTACGAGCAGTACTTC.

This clone has just a few counts. The chain recombines TRBV2 with TRBJ1-3; no clear D gene. Germline assignment: CDR1 SNHLY and CDR2 FYNNEI. V dropped 7 bases and J dropped 0 bases, with 16 bases sitting between them. The CDR3 sequence is 16 residues long. The DNA for the CDR3 is TGTGCCAGCAAAACGGGCCTGCCGATCTCTGGAAACACCATATATTTT. Translated, it gives CASKTGLPISGNTIYF.

The chain couples TRBV4-2 to TRBJ2-6; D not resolved. The CDR3 spans 15 residues. Germline lookup yields CDR1 LGHNA and CDR2 YNFKEQ. Trimming stripped 0 bases from V and 9 bases from J, with 12 bases between. The CDR3 reads CASSQEARTHNVLTF. The CDR3 DNA reads TGTGCCAGCAGCCAAGAAGCGCGGACCCACAACGTCCTGACTTTC.

The chain has TRBV7-6 and TRBJ2-5; 7 bases fit TRBD2. V dropped 5 bases and J dropped 1; count of bases not matched to a gene: 13. Germline-derived CDR1 and CDR2 are SGHVS and FNYEAQ. The CDR3 totals 17 residues. The CDR3: CASSPVGLAVVQETQYF. The CDR3 DNA is TGTGCCAGCAGCCCCGTTGGGCTAGCGGTGGTCCAAGAGACCCAGTACTTC.

The gene calls are TRBV10-3 and TRBJ2-1; 8 positions agree with TRBD2. This CDR3 comprises 14 residues. The junction had 7 bases not matched to a gene; V was cut back by 10 bases and J by 2 bases. The germline V gene encodes CDR1 ENHRY and CDR2 SYGVKD. This CDR3 is CASERGGPYNEQFF. CDR3 coding DNA: TGTGCCAGCGAACGGGGGGGCCCCTACAATGAGCAGTTCTTC.